Below are 6 T cell receptor beta chains sequenced from a single sample in a study of T-cell memory formation after mild COVID-19. TCRdb itself ran the 5' RACE reads through MiXCR, one entry per CDR3 protein. Seen here are around 200,000 distinct CDR3 sequences, about a sixth observed once, and the top ten hold 2% to 2.5%. Sequencing used PBMCs or a T cell subset sorted from them (not recorded which). These receptors were collected from an adult woman who had mild COVID-19 (a few samples of this study predate the infection). Cell type and time point are not known.

V gene TRBV15 combines with J gene TRBJ2-4; unclear D gene. CDR1 LNHNV and CDR2 YYDKDF come from the germline V gene (reference sequence). V lost 4 bases and J 1 base, leaving 8 bases between the germline ends. CDR3 length: 14 residues. The DNA of the CDR3 is TGTGCCACCAGCAAAGGTACCGCCAAAAACATTCAGTACTTC. Translation gives CATSKGTAKNIQYF.

V and J are TRBV30 and TRBJ1-5; no definite D call. CDR3 size: 14 residues. The ends were cut back, 0 bases at V and 7 bases at J, with 13 bases in the middle. Germline lookup yields CDR1 GTSNPN and CDR2 SVGIG (reference sequence). CDR3 residues: CAWSVLRRSQPQHF. As DNA, the CDR3 is TGTGCCTGGAGTGTACTCCGCCGTTCCCAGCCCCAGCATTTT.

Ten or more counts support this clonotype. The chain uses TRBV7-9 and TRBJ1-1; D unresolved. V lost 4 bases to trimming and J lost 4 bases, with 19 bases between them. The CDR3 extends over 16 amino acids. The germline V gene encodes CDR1 SEHNR and CDR2 FQNEAQ (reference sequence). This CDR3 is CASSSTSAGKVTEAFF. The CDR3 DNA is TGTGCCAGCAGCTCCACTTCGGCGGGGAAGGTCACTGAAGCTTTCTTT. Based on the CDR3 plus reference TRBV7-9 and TRBJ1-1, the full variable domain is DTGVSQNPRHKITKRGQNVTFRCDPISEHNRLYWYRQTLGQGPEFLTYFQNEAQLEKSRLLSDRFSAERPKGSFSTLEIQRTEQGDSAMYLCASSSTSAGKVTEAFFGQGTRLTVV.

This clonotype was observed a few times. The rearrangement links TRBV6-5 to TRBJ2-2, with TRBD1 identical over 12 bases. The CDR3 is made up of 18 amino acids. Per germline, CDR1 MNHEY and CDR2 SVGAGI. The J segment lost 7 bases and the V segment lost 5 bases, leaving 14 bases of the junction unmatched. CDR3 DNA sequence: TGTGCCAGCAGTCCGTCTCCGGGACAGGGGGCGCGCCACGGGGAGCTGTTTTTT. Translated: CASSPSPGQGARHGELFF.

The chain is built from TRBV10-3 and TRBJ2-7; 7 bases align to TRBD2. Germline CDR1 and CDR2: ENHRY and SYGVKD. The CDR3 is 15 residues long. The junction had 5 bases not matched to a gene; V was cut back by 0 bases and J by 3 bases. CDR3 coding DNA: TGTGCCATCAGTGAGTCGGGGGGGTTTGGCTACGAGCAGTACTTC. Residues: CAISESGGFGYEQYF.

This clonotype showed up just a few times. This rearrangement joins TRBV23-1 to TRBJ2-4; weak D call: TRBD1 (8 bases). TRBV23-1 belongs to the ORF category, with a function that is uncertain. V gave up 0 bases and J gave up 7 bases, with 16 bases separating them. The CDR3 loop spans 16 amino acids. The DNA of the CDR3 is TGCGCCAGCAGTCAATCGCGACAGGGGAGGGTCAACATTCAGTACTTC. It specifies CASSQSRQGRVNIQYF.